These 3 T cell receptor beta chains originate from one sample sequenced in a study of blood T cell repertoires in COVID-19. The data were produced by immunoSEQ multiplex PCR, yet TCRdb's version contains in-frame clones alone and is incomplete. The profile shows some 260,000 clones, under 90% of them singletons. The sample was PBMCs or T cells enriched from blood (not recorded which). All receptors derive from a man between 25 and 39 years old with acute COVID-19.

Concerning this clone: The limits of the CDR3 on the DNA are not certain, so only TCRdb's listed CDR3 is given. CDR3 residues: CATSDLAQAGQFF. The chain is built from TRBV24-1 and TRBJ2-1; the D call in the table, TRBD2, was not verified against the DNA. Germline V gene sequence: CDR1 KGHDR, CDR2 SFDVKD. The CDR3 has 13 residues if both end residues are counted.

The chain recombines TRBV27 with TRBJ1-1; D may be TRBD1 (6 bases). CDR3 length: 15 residues. Germline assignment: CDR1 MNHEY and CDR2 SMNVEV (reference sequence). V was pared by 5 bases and J by 3 bases, with 16 bases between. The CDR3, as DNA: TGTGCCAGCAGTAAACAGGGAGTTGGGGACACTGAAGCTTTCTTT. Its protein product is CASSKQGVGDTEAFF.

The chain carries TRBV19 and TRBJ1-6; TRBD1 agrees at 10 bases. Per the germline V gene, CDR1 is LNHDA and CDR2 is SQIVND (reference sequence). The J segment lost 7 bases and the V segment lost 8 bases, leaving 2 bases of the junction unmatched. The CDR3 is 13 residues long. This chain's CDR3 is CASRQGANSPLHF. CDR3 sequence (DNA): TGTGCCAGTCGACAGGGGGCAAATTCACCCCTCCACTTT.